This T cell receptor (beta chain) emerged from a study of T cells after yellow fever vaccination. In this sample, this clonotype turned up many times. In TCRdb, the 5' RACE reads were re-called with MiXCR into one record per CDR3 protein. In the table there are around 29,000 distinct CDR3 sequences, 6.3% of which are singletons. Looked up from germline, CDR1 is MNHEY and CDR2 is SVGEGT. V was cut by 6 bases and J by 1 base, with 13 bases left in between. The CDR3 is 15 amino acids. Whole-study findings and limits: The day 0 sorted memory subsets showed almost all vaccine-responding clonotypes to be undetectable. A weaker secondary response peaked on day 5, the primary on day 15.

J is TRBJ2-1 and V is TRBV6-2 or TRBV6-3; tentative D call: TRBD1 (5 bases). This specimen was PBMCs, either bulk or a sorted T-cell subset (CD4+, CD8+, memory, or dextramer-sorted; not recorded which), taken on the day of the yellow fever booster vaccination. The TCR comes from a man younger than 45 who received the YFV17D yellow fever vaccine. The chain's CDR3 is CASSRQGESYNEQFF. CDR3 coding DNA: TGTGCCAGCAGCCGTCAAGGGGAATCCTACAATGAGCAGTTCTTC.